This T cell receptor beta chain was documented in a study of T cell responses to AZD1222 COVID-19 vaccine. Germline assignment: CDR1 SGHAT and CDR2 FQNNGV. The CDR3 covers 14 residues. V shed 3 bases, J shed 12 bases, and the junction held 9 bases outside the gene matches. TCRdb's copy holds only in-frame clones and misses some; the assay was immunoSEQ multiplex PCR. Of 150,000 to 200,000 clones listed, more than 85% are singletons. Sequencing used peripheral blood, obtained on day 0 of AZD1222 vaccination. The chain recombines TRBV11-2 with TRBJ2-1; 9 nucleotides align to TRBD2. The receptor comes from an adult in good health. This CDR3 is CASSLGLAVGGQFF. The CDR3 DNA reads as TGTGCCAGCAGCTTGGGACTAGCTGTTGGTGGGCAGTTCTTC.